This note documents a single T cell receptor beta chain sequence. A read error may account for a junction end that differs from germline. The data originate from a study of blood T cell repertoires in COVID-19. Study summary: Cohort 3 recovered donors had two negative PCRs, clearance, or symptom resolution. T cells, B-cell-depleted T cells, or PBMCs supplied cDNA or gDNA.

The participants were between roughly 18 and 89 years old and came from 24 US areas. Using immunoSEQ multiplex PCR, the repertoire was profiled, and TCRdb retains in-frame clones only, with some absent. The sample records about 280,000 clones, roughly 91% being singletons. The CDR3 consists of 17 residues. Germline V lookup: CDR1 MDHEN, CDR2 SYDVKM. V gene TRBV28 combines with J gene TRBJ2-7, with 14 bases that match TRBD2. The material sequenced was PBMCs or T cells enriched from blood (not recorded which). This TCR was sampled from a woman aged 60-70 years in a cohort exposed to, infected with or recovered from COVID-19 (not recorded which). CDR3 in amino acids: CASSPTSGRAVFYGQYF. For the CDR3, the DNA is TGTGCCAGCAGTCCGACTAGCGGGAGGGCCGTTTTCTACGGGCAGTACTTC.